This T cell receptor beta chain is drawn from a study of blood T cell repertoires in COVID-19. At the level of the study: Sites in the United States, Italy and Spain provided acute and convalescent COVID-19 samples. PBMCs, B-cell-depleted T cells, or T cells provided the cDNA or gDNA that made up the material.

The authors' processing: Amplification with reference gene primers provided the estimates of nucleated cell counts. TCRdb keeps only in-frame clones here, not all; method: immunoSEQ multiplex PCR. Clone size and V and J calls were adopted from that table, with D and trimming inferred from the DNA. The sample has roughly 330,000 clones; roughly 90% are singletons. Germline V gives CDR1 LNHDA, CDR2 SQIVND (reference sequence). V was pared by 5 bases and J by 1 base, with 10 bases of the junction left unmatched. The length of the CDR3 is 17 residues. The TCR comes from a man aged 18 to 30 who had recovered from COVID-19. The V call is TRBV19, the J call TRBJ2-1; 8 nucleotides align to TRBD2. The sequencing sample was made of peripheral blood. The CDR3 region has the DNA TGTGCCAGTAGTTCCCGGCTAGCGGGCCCTTCCTACAATGAGCAGTTCTTC. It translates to CASSSRLAGPSYNEQFF. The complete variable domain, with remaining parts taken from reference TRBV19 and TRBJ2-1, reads DGGITQSPKYLFRKEGQNVTLSCEQNLNHDAMYWYRQDPGQGLRLIYYSQIVNDFQKGDIAEGYSVSREKKESFPLTVTSAQKNPTAFYLCASSSRLAGPSYNEQFFGPGTRLTVL.